This T cell receptor (beta chain) derives from a study of T cell responses to AZD1222 COVID-19 vaccine. On this clone: Antigen specificity is unknown.

TCRdb keeps only in-frame clones here, not all; method: immunoSEQ multiplex PCR. The sample includes about 180,000 clones, approximately 92% seen only once; the top ten take approximately 6.9%. In germline, CDR1 is SGHKS, CDR2 YYEKEE (reference sequence). The CDR3 consists of 14 residues. V was clipped by 4 bases and J by 6 bases, with 13 bases between them. Study-wide results and caveats: Vaccine-associated CD4 TCRs spanned spike, dominant at 160-218 and 743-854. Only six AZD1222 recipients tested seropositive at baseline.

The material was peripheral blood, obtained on day 0 of AZD1222 vaccination. The receptor's source is an adult in good health. V usage is TRBV5-5 and J usage is TRBJ1-4; maybe TRBD1 (5 bases). The CDR3 is CASSTDMTDEKLFF. DNA of the CDR3: TGTGCCAGCAGCACCGATATGACAGATGAAAAACTGTTTTTT.